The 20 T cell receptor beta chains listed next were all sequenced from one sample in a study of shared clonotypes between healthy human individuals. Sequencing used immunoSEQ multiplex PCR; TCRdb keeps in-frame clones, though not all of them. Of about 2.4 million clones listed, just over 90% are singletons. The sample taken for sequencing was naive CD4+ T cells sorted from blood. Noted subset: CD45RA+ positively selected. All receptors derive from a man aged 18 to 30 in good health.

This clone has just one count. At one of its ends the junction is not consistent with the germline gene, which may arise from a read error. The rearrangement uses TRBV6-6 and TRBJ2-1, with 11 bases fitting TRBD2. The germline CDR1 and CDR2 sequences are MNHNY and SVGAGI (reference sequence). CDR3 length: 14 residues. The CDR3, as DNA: TGTGCCAGTTCCCTAGCGGGAGGATACAATGGGCAGTTCTTC. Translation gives CASSLAGGYNGQFF.

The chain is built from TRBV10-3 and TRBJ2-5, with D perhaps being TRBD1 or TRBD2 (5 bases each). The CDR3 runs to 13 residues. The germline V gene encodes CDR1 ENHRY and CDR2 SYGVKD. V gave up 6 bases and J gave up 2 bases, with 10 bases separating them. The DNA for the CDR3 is TGTGCCATCAGCCGGGACCTTCAAGAGACCCAGTACTTC. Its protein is CAISRDLQETQYF.

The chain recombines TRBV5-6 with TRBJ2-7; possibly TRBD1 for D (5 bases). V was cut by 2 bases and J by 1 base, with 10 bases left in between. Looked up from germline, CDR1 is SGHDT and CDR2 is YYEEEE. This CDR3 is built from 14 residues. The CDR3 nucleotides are TGTGCCAGCAGCTTCAGGGTGAAGTCCTACGAGCAGTACTTC. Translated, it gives CASSFRVKSYEQYF.

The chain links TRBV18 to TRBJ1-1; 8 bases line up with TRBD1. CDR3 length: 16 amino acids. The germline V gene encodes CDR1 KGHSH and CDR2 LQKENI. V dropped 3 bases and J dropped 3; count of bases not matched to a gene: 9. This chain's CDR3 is CASSPQLTGVYTEAFF. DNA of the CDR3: TGTGCCAGCTCACCCCAATTGACAGGGGTATACACTGAAGCTTTCTTT.

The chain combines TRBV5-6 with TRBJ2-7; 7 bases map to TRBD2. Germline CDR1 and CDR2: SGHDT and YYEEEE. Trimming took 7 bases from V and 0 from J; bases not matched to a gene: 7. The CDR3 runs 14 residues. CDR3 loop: CASGVAGRSYEQYF. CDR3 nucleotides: TGTGCCAGCGGAGTAGCGGGCCGCTCCTACGAGCAGTACTTC.

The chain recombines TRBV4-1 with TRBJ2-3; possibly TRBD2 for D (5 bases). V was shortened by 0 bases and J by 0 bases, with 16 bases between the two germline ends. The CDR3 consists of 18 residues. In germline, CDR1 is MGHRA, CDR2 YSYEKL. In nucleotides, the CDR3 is TGCGCCAGCAGCCAAGATTCGGTCAGGCGGACTAGCACAGATACGCAGTATTTT. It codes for CASSQDSVRRTSTDTQYF.

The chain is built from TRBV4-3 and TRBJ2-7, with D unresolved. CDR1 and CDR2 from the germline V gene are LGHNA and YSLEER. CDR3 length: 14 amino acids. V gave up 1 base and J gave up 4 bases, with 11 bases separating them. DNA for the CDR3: TGCGCCAGCAGCCAAGCCATAGGTTTTTACGAGCAGTACTTC. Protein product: CASSQAIGFYEQYF.

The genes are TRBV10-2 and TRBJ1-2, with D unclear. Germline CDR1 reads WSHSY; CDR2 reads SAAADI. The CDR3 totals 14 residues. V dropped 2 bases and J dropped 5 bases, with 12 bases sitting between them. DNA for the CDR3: TGCGCCAGCAGTGAGCCCTCAGCCGCTTATGGCTACACCTTC. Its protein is CASSEPSAAYGYTF.

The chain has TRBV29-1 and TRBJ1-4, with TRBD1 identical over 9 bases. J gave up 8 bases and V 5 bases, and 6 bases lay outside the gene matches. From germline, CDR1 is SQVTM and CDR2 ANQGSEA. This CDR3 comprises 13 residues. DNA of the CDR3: TGCAGCGTTTTAGGACAGGGGCGGGAAAAACTGTTTTTT. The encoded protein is CSVLGQGREKLFF.

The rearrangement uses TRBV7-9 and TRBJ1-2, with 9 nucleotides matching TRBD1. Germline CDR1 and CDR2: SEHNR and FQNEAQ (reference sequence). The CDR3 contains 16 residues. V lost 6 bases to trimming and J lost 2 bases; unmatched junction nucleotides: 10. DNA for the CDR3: TGTGCCAGCAGTTATAAAGCCGACAGGGGGAACTATGGCTACACCTTC. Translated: CASSYKADRGNYGYTF.

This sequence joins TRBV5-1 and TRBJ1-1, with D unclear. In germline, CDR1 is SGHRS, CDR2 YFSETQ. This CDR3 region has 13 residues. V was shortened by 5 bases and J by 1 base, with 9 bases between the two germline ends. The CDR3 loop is CASRTDGNTEAFF. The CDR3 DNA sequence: TGCGCCAGCAGGACGGACGGGAACACTGAAGCTTTCTTT.

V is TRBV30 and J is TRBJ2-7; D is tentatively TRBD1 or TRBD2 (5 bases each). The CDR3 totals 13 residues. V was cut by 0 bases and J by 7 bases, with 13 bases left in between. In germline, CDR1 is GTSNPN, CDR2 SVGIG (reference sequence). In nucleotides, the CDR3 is TGTGCCTGGAGTGTCTCCCGGGACGGTGAGCAGTACTTC. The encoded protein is CAWSVSRDGEQYF.

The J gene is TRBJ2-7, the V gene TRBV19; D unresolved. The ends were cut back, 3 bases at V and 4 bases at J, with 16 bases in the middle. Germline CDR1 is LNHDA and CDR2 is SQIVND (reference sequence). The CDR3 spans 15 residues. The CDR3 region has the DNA TGTGCCAGTAGTATGCAGATCTCGGGTGGGTACGAGCAGTACTTC. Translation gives CASSMQISGGYEQYF. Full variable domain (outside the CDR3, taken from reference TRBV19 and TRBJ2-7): DGGITQSPKYLFRKEGQNVTLSCEQNLNHDAMYWYRQDPGQGLRLIYYSQIVNDFQKGDIAEGYSVSREKKESFPLTVTSAQKNPTAFYLCASSMQISGGYEQYFGPGTRLTVT.

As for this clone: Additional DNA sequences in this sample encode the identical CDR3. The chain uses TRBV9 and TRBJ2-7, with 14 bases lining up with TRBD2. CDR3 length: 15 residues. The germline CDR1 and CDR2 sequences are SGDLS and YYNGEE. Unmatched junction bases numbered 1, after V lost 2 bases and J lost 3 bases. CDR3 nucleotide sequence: TGTGCCAGCAGCGTTGGGACTAGCGGGAGCTACGAGCAGTACTTC. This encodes CASSVGTSGSYEQYF.

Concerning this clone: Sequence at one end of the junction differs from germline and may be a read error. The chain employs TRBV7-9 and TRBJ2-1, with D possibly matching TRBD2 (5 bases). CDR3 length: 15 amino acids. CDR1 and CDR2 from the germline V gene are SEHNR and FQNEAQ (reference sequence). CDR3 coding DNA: TGTGCCAGCAGCGTAGCGAGTAGCTCCTACAATGAGCAGTTCTTC. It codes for CASSVASSSYNEQFF.

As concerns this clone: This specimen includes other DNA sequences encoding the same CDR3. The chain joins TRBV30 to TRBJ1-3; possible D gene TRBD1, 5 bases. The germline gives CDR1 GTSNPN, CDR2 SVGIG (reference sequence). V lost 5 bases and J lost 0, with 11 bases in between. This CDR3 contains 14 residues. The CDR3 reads CAWGPGLSGNTIYF. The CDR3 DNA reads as TGTGCCTGGGGACCAGGGCTCTCTGGAAACACCATATATTTT.

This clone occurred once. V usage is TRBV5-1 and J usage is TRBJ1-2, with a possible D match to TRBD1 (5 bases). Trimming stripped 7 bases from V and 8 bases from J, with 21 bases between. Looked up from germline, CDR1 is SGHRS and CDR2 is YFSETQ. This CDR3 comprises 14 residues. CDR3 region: CASAMSRGAKGYTF. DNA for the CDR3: TGCGCCAGCGCGATGAGCCGGGGCGCGAAAGGCTACACCTTC.

CDR3 nucleotide sequence: TGCGCCAGCAGTTCCCCCGGGACAACGAACACCGGGGAGCTGTTTTTT. This translates into CASSSPGTTNTGELFF. The rearrangement uses TRBV10-2 and TRBJ2-2, with a tentative D call TRBD1 (6 bases). V lost 5 bases, J lost 0 bases, and 13 bases lay in between. The CDR3 has 16 amino acids. The germline V gene has CDR1 WSHSY and CDR2 SAAADI.

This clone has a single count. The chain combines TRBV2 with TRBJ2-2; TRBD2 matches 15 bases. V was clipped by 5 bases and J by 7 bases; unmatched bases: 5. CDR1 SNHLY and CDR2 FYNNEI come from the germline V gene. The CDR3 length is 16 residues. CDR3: CASSRTSGREGGELFF. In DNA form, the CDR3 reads TGTGCCAGCAGTCGGACTAGCGGGAGGGAAGGCGGGGAGCTGTTTTTT.

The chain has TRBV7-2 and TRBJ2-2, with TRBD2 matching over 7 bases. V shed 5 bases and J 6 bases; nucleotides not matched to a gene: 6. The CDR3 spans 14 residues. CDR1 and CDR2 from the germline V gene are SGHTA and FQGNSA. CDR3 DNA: TGTGCCAGCAGCCCGCGGGGGAGTGCCGGGGAGCTGTTTTTT. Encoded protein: CASSPRGSAGELFF.